These 30 T cell receptor beta chains were sequenced from one sample in a study of breast tumors, draining lymph nodes, adjacent tissues. TCRdb re-derived calls from the multiplex PCR reads in MiXCR, one entry per CDR3 protein. In the table there are under 300,000 distinct CDR3 sequences, under 40% of which are singletons. Samples came from axillary lymph nodes draining the breast cancer. The sample consisted of axillary lymph node tissue. These receptors all come from a female donor with breast cancer. Some clones in this sample may be carry-over from other donors' samples.

The rearrangement links TRBV2 to TRBJ2-7; TRBD1 matches at 12 bases. CDR3 length equals 13 residues. V shed 6 bases, J shed 6 bases, and the junction held 3 bases outside the gene matches. The V gene's germline CDR1 is SNHLY and CDR2 FYNNEI. DNA of the CDR3: TGTGCCAGCAGGGGACAGGGGGCCGTCGAGCAGTACTTC. Translation gives CASRGQGAVEQYF.

This clonotype was counted ten times or more. The chain is built from TRBV29-1 and TRBJ2-7; D not certain. V was pared by 6 bases and J by 3 bases, with 9 bases between. CDR1 and CDR2 from the germline V gene are SQVTM and ANQGSEA. The CDR3 sequence is 11 residues long. CDR3 bases: TGCAGCGTGCACGCCAACTACGAGCAGTACTTC. As protein: CSVHANYEQYF.

Turning to this clonotype: The germline gene is not matched at one end of the junction; a read error may be the cause. This chain uses TRBV7-2 with TRBJ1-2; 8 bases map to TRBD1. Germline V gives CDR1 SGHTA, CDR2 FQGNSA. The CDR3 consists of 15 residues. In DNA, the CDR3 is TGTGCCAGCAGCACCCCGACAGGGGTGACACGTGGCTACCCCTTC. Residues: CASSTPTGVTRGYPF.

This clonotype was detected many times. The chain combines TRBV25-1 with TRBJ2-3, with 8 bases fitting TRBD1. The CDR3 covers 20 residues. CDR1 and CDR2 from the germline V gene are MGHDK and SYGVNS. The J segment lost 0 bases and the V segment lost 4 bases, leaving 18 bases of the junction unmatched. The chain's CDR3 is CASSGPVRQGSRHSTDTQYF. The CDR3 DNA sequence: TGTGCCAGCAGTGGCCCAGTAAGACAGGGGTCGCGCCATAGCACAGATACGCAGTATTTT.

This sequence joins TRBV11-2 and TRBJ2-2; 8 nucleotides align to TRBD1. CDR3 length: 14 amino acids. CDR1 is SGHAT and CDR2 is FQNNGV in the germline V gene. V shed 5 bases and J 7 bases; nucleotides not matched to a gene: 6. The CDR3 reads CASSKQTGDGELFF. The CDR3 bases are TGTGCCAGCAGCAAACAGACAGGGGACGGGGAGCTGTTTTTT.

This clonotype has at least ten counts. The chain has TRBV19 and TRBJ2-7; D unclear. CDR3 length equals 13 residues. From germline, CDR1 is LNHDA and CDR2 SQIVND (reference sequence). The V gene lost 1 base and the J gene lost 3 bases, with 7 bases spanning the gap. The CDR3 here is CASSIVAFYEQYF. In DNA form, the CDR3 reads TGTGCCAGTAGTATAGTTGCTTTCTACGAGCAGTACTTC. Full variable domain (missing parts from reference TRBV19 and TRBJ2-7): DGGITQSPKYLFRKEGQNVTLSCEQNLNHDAMYWYRQDPGQGLRLIYYSQIVNDFQKGDIAEGYSVSREKKESFPLTVTSAQKNPTAFYLCASSIVAFYEQYFGPGTRLTVT.

This sequence joins TRBV5-6 and TRBJ2-7; D may be TRBD1 or TRBD2 (6 bases each). The CDR3 contains 13 residues. V was cut by 1 base and J by 7 bases, with 12 bases left in between. Germline V gives CDR1 SGHDT, CDR2 YYEEEE. CDR3 protein: CASSLWGAEEQYF. CDR3 DNA: TGTGCCAGCAGCTTGTGGGGGGCGGAGGAGCAGTACTTC.

About this clonotype itself: With a much larger clone just one base away, this may be a read error. The chain carries TRBV5-6 and TRBJ2-7, with a possible D match to TRBD2 (5 bases). The CDR3 has 14 amino acids. The V end lost 3 bases, the J end lost 1 base, and 11 bases lay between the germline ends. Per germline, CDR1 SGHDT and CDR2 YYEEEE. CDR3 residues: CASSSRGISYEQYF. DNA of the CDR3: TGTGCCAGCAGCTCTAGAGGGATATCCTACGAGCAGTACTTC.

This clonotype was observed at least ten times. This sequence joins TRBV20-1 and TRBJ2-3; tentative D call: TRBD2 (6 bases). CDR3 length equals 13 residues. The V gene's germline CDR1 is DFQATT and CDR2 SNEGSKA (reference sequence). Trimming took off 1 base at V and 6 bases at J, with 11 bases between the two ends. CDR3 nucleotide sequence: TGCAGTGCTAGAGTCCCTAGCGTCGATACGCAGTATTTT. Translation gives CSARVPSVDTQYF.

This clonotype was seen repeatedly, ten times or more. V is TRBV5-1 and J is TRBJ1-3, with 7 bases identical to TRBD1. This CDR3 is built from 15 residues. Trimming removed 0 bases from V and 3 bases from J; junction bases left unmatched: 3. CDR1 and CDR2 from the germline V gene are SGHRS and YFSETQ. The CDR3 sequence: CASSLARDSGNTIYF. In nucleotides, the CDR3 is TGCGCCAGCAGCTTGGCTCGGGACAGTGGAAACACCATATATTTT.

This clonotype was observed at least ten times. This chain links TRBV7-9 with TRBJ1-2; 10 nucleotides match TRBD1. CDR1 SEHNR and CDR2 FQNEAQ come from the germline V gene (reference sequence). The CDR3 sequence is 16 residues long. V was pared by 5 bases and J by 4 bases, with 10 bases of the junction left unmatched. The DNA of the CDR3 is TGTGCCAGCAGCGCCCACTGGGACAGGGGTGGCTATGGCTACACCTTC. Translated: CASSAHWDRGGYGYTF.

This clonotype was seen ten or more times. The rearrangement links TRBV5-1 to TRBJ2-3; no reliable D call. The CDR3 loop spans 14 amino acids. V was trimmed by 3 bases and J by 3 bases, leaving 11 bases between them. Germline V lookup: CDR1 SGHRS, CDR2 YFSETQ. The CDR3 DNA reads TGCGCCAGCAGCTCTTCGGCCTTTACAGATACGCAGTATTTT. This translates into CASSSSAFTDTQYF.

This clonotype was picked up many times. The V call is TRBV12-5, the J call TRBJ2-3; possibly TRBD1 for D (6 bases). The germline V gene has CDR1 LGHNT and CDR2 FRNRAP. This CDR3 has 14 amino acids. V was clipped by 10 bases and J by 0 bases, with 14 bases between them. The CDR3 sequence: CATRTDTSTDTQYF. The CDR3, as DNA: TGTGCTACCCGGACAGACACTAGCACAGATACGCAGTATTTT.

This clonotype was recorded at least ten times. The rearrangement uses TRBV4-2 and TRBJ2-7; 8 nucleotides agree with TRBD1. Trimming took 3 bases from V and 5 from J; bases not matched to a gene: 9. Germline V gene data show CDR1 as LGHNA and CDR2 as YNFKEQ. This CDR3 has 15 amino acids. The CDR3 loop reads CASSQPGQASDEQYF. The DNA of the CDR3 is TGTGCCAGCAGCCAGCCGGGACAGGCCTCTGACGAGCAGTACTTC.

The CDR3, as DNA: TGTGCCAGCAGTATTACTAGCGGGACCTACAATGAGCAGTTCTTC. Translation: CASSITSGTYNEQFF. The V gene is TRBV28, the J gene TRBJ2-1; the match to TRBD2 covers 10 bases. The length of the CDR3 is 15 residues. The trim removed 5 bases at V and 2 bases at J, leaving 3 bases unmatched. CDR1 MDHEN and CDR2 SYDVKM come from the germline V gene.

In its sample, this clonotype was seen many times. J is TRBJ1-6 and V is TRBV6-1, with D tentatively TRBD1 (5 bases). The ends were cut back, 2 bases at V and 8 bases at J, with 7 bases in the middle. The CDR3 totals 13 residues. In germline, CDR1 is MNHNS, CDR2 SASEGT. CDR3 coding DNA: TGTGCCAGCAGTGAACCGGGGGATTCACCCCTCCACTTT. Translated, it gives CASSEPGDSPLHF.

This clonotype appeared many times. The chain uses TRBV20-1 and TRBJ1-6; D gene unclear. V lost 0 bases to trimming and J lost 6 bases, with 12 bases between them. This CDR3 has 15 amino acids. Germline assignment: CDR1 DFQATT and CDR2 SNEGSKA (reference sequence). CDR3 sequence (DNA): TGCAGTGCTAGAGATCGGGAGGCCTCTAATTCACCCCTCCACTTT. The encoded protein is CSARDREASNSPLHF.

The chain combines TRBV28 with TRBJ2-7, with D perhaps being TRBD1 or TRBD2 (5 bases each). CDR3 length: 12 amino acids. V dropped 5 bases and J dropped 12 bases, with 17 bases sitting between them. Per germline, CDR1 MDHEN and CDR2 SYDVKM. The CDR3 loop reads CASSTGTPGWYF. The CDR3 DNA sequence: TGTGCCAGCAGTACCGGGACCCCCGGATGGTACTTC.

The chain links TRBV19 to TRBJ2-7; 10 bases are a match to TRBD2. V trimming: 6 bases; J trimming: 4 bases; junction bases outside the gene matches: 12. Germline V gene lookup returns CDR1 LNHDA and CDR2 SQIVND (reference sequence). This CDR3 contains 16 residues. The CDR3 sequence: CASSTQASGSWYEQYF. For the CDR3, the DNA is TGTGCCAGTAGCACCCAAGCTAGCGGGAGCTGGTACGAGCAGTACTTC.

This clonotype has at least ten counts. The rearrangement links TRBV12-3 or TRBV12-4 to TRBJ1-5, with unresolved D. Between the trimmed V and J ends, which lost 5 bases and 0 bases, there was a span of 14 bases. The CDR3 is 16 residues long. CDR3 DNA sequence: TGTGCCAGCAGTACTTCTGCGGGGTTTAGCAATCAGCCCCAGCATTTT. It specifies CASSTSAGFSNQPQHF.

This clonotype has ten or more counts. The rearrangement joins TRBV19 to TRBJ2-5; TRBD2 matches at 11 bases. This CDR3 has 15 residues. Germline V gene sequence: CDR1 LNHDA, CDR2 SQIVND (reference sequence). Trimming took 3 bases from V and 5 from J; bases not matched to a gene: 5. CDR3 nucleotides: TGTGCCAGTAGTATGGGGTTAGCGGGAGGGGAGACCCAGTACTTC. Translated, it gives CASSMGLAGGETQYF. Full variable domain (rest looked up from reference TRBV19 and TRBJ2-5): DGGITQSPKYLFRKEGQNVTLSCEQNLNHDAMYWYRQDPGQGLRLIYYSQIVNDFQKGDIAEGYSVSREKKESFPLTVTSAQKNPTAFYLCASSMGLAGGETQYFGPGTRLLVL.

At least ten counts were recorded for this clonotype. This sequence joins TRBV7-3 and TRBJ2-3, with unresolved D. Germline loops: CDR1 SGHTA, CDR2 FQGTGA. The CDR3 is made up of 13 amino acids. V gave up 2 bases and J gave up 6 bases, with 9 bases separating them. This CDR3 reads CASSLDFADTQYF. CDR3 bases: TGTGCCAGCAGCTTAGACTTCGCGGATACGCAGTATTTT. The whole variable domain, filled in from reference TRBV7-3 and TRBJ2-3, reads GAGVSQTPSNKVTEKGKYVELRCDPISGHTALYWYRQSLGQGPEFLIYFQGTGAADDSGLPNDRFFAVRPEGSVSTLKIQRTERGDSAVYLCASSLDFADTQYFGPGTRLTVL.

As concerns this clonotype: A single base separates this from a much larger clone, so it may be a read error. This rearrangement joins TRBV19 to TRBJ2-5, with 8 positions matching TRBD1. In germline, CDR1 is LNHDA, CDR2 SQIVND (reference sequence). The CDR3 extends over 17 amino acids. The CDR3 spells CASSRIQGEMSSETQSF. The CDR3, as DNA: TGTGCCAGTAGTAGGATACAGGGGGAAATGAGTTCGGAGACCCAGTCCTTC.

A single count supports this clonotype. The CDR3 nucleotides read TGTGCCAGCAGACTCCCGGGACAGTATTACAATGGCTACACCTTC. Translating it yields CASRLPGQYYNGYTF. This chain links TRBV2 with TRBJ1-2, with TRBD1 matching over 7 bases. The CDR3 loop spans 15 amino acids. From germline, CDR1 is SNHLY and CDR2 FYNNEI. V trimming: 6 bases; J trimming: 6 bases; junction bases outside the gene matches: 13.

The rearrangement uses TRBV5-4 and TRBJ2-3; 10 bases match TRBD2. J lost 0 bases, V lost 0 bases, and 4 bases had no gene match. Germline-derived CDR1 and CDR2 are SGHNT and YYREEE (reference sequence). This CDR3 comprises 17 residues. In nucleotides, the CDR3 is TGTGCCAGCAGCTTGGTAGCGGGAGGATCCAGCACAGATACGCAGTATTTT. Encoded protein: CASSLVAGGSSTDTQYF.

V and J are TRBV6-6 and TRBJ1-3; 8 bases fit TRBD1. Per germline, CDR1 MNHNY and CDR2 SVGAGI (reference sequence). This CDR3 has 13 residues. Trimming removed 5 bases from V and 4 bases from J; junction bases left unmatched: 1. CDR3 residues: CASSRTGGNTIYF. CDR3 coding DNA: TGTGCCAGCAGTCGGACAGGGGGAAACACCATATATTTT.

Ten or more counts support this clonotype. J is TRBJ2-7 and V is TRBV19; TRBD1 aligns across 7 bases. The V segment lost 6 bases and the J segment 0 bases; nucleotides outside the gene matches: 8. Germline values: CDR1 LNHDA, CDR2 SQIVND (reference sequence). The CDR3 is 15 residues long. The CDR3 coding sequence is TGTGCCAGTAGAAGAGGGGGCCCGAGCTCCTACGAGCAGTACTTC. Residues: CASRRGGPSSYEQYF.

This sequence joins TRBV6-2 or TRBV6-3 and TRBJ2-1; D gene unclear. The CDR3 loop spans 14 amino acids. V lost 6 bases to trimming and J lost 7 bases, with 16 bases between them. Germline V gene sequence: CDR1 MNHEY, CDR2 SVGEGT. CDR3 DNA sequence: TGTGCCAGCAGCCCCTTTGTTGGGTCGAATGAGCAGTTCTTC. It codes for CASSPFVGSNEQFF.

The chain has TRBV6-6 and TRBJ1-5, with D tentatively TRBD1 (6 bases). The CDR3 extends over 14 amino acids. Per the germline V gene, CDR1 is MNHNY and CDR2 is SVGAGI (reference sequence). Between the trimmed V and J ends, which lost 5 bases and 3 bases, there was a span of 11 bases. CDR3 amino acids: CASSDLGHNQPQHF. The CDR3 DNA is TGTGCCAGCAGTGACCTGGGACACAATCAGCCCCAGCATTTT.

This clonotype was counted a few times. The chain couples TRBV28 to TRBJ2-1, with 7 bases matching TRBD2. The CDR3 covers 16 residues. CDR1 and CDR2 (germline): MDHEN, SYDVKM. V gave up 3 bases and J gave up 7 bases; unmatched junction bases: 12. CDR3 DNA: TGTGCCAGCAGTTTGGAGTCTGCGGGAGTTGGGAATGAGCAGTTCTTC. Protein: CASSLESAGVGNEQFF.